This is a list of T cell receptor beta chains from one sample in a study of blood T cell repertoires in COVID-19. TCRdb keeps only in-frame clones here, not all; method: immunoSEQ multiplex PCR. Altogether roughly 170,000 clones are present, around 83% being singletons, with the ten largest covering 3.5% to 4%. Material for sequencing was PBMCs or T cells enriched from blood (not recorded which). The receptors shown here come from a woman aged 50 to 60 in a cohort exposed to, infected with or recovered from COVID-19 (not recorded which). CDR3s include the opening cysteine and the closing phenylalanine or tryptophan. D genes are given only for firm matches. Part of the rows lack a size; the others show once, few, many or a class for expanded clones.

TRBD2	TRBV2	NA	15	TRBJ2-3	TGTGCCAGCAAAACTAGCGGGAAGGGTACAGATACGCAGTATTTT	CASKTSGKGTDTQYF
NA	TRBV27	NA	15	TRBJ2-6	TGTGCCAGCAGAAGAATGAGCTCTGGGGCCAACGTCCTGACTTTC	CASRRMSSGANVLTF
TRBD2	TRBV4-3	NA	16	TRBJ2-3	TGCGCCAGCAGCCAAGATTTTGGGCGGGGGAAAGATACGCAGTATTTT	CASSQDFGRGKDTQYF
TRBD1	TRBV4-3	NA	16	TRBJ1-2	TGCGCCAGCAGCCAATACCCCGGACAGGGTTGGATTGGCTACACCTTC	CASSQYPGQGWIGYTF
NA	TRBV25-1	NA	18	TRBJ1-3	TGTGCCAGCAGTGAATCGGGGGGGCTGGGCCACTACATTGACACCATATATTTT	CASSESGGLGHYIDTIYF
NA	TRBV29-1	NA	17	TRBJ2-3	TGCAGCGTTGCGTCACACGAGTACAGTTCTAGCACAGATACGCAGTATTTT	CSVASHEYSSSTDTQYF
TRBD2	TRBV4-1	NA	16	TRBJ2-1	TGCGCCAGCAGCCCAGACGGACTAGCGGGGAGGAATGAGCAGTTCTTC	CASSPDGLAGRNEQFF
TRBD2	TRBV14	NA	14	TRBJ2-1	TGTGCCAGCAGCCAAGAACTAGCGCACAATGAGCAGTTCTTC	CASSQELAHNEQFF
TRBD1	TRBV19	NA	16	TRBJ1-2	TGTGCCAGTAGTCAACGGGTCAGGGGGATGGTCTATGGCTACACCTTC	CASSQRVRGMVYGYTF
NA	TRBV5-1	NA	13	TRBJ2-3	TGCGCCAGCAGCTCCCTCAGCACAGATACGCAGTATTTT	CASSSLSTDTQYF
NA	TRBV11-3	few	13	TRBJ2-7	TGTGCCAGCAGCTTGGGGAGAGGGTACGAGCAGTACTTC	CASSLGRGYEQYF
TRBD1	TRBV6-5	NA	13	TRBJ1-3	TGTGCCAGCATACGGGACAGCAGAAACACCATATATTTT	CASIRDSRNTIYF
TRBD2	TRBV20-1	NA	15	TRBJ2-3	TGCAGTGCTAGTTATGGCGGGAGGGCTGGGGGGACGCAGTATTTT	CSASYGGRAGGTQYF
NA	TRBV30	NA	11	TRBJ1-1	TGTGCCTTCCGGACACAATTTAAAGCTTTCTTT	CAFRTQFKAFF
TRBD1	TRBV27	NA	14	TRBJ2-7	TGTGCCAGCAGTTTATCGAAGGGGGCTTACGAGCAGTACTTC	CASSLSKGAYEQYF